The next 21 T cell receptor beta chains were all read from a single sample in a study of T cells after posttransplantation cyclophosphamide. Method: immunoSEQ multiplex PCR; TCRdb's copy keeps in-frame clones and lacks some. The table lists around 24,000 clones, with no singletons. What was sequenced was PBMCs. The receptors originated from a woman in her sixties or seventies in good health, CMV-negative, and a related stem cell transplant donor.

This clone has just a few counts. The chain joins TRBV11-1 to TRBJ2-1; no clear D. The CDR3 runs to 13 residues. Germline CDR1 reads SGHAT; CDR2 reads FQDESV (reference sequence). The V end lost 1 base, the J end lost 4 bases, and 5 bases lay between the germline ends. Here the CDR3 reads CASSLGVYNEQFF. The DNA for the CDR3 is TGTGCCAGCAGCTTAGGAGTATACAATGAGCAGTTCTTC.

This clone was counted ten times or more. V and J are TRBV5-1 and TRBJ2-1; 8 bases are a match to TRBD2. Germline V CDR1 and CDR2: SGHRS, YFSETQ. V was pared by 4 bases and J by 1 base, with 4 bases of the junction left unmatched. The CDR3 loop spans 15 amino acids. The CDR3 loop reads CASSLAGPSYNEQFF. CDR3 DNA: TGCGCCAGCAGCCTAGCGGGCCCATCCTACAATGAGCAGTTCTTC.

This clone was picked up many times. The rearrangement uses TRBV5-8 and TRBJ2-1; D perhaps matches TRBD2 (5 bases). This CDR3 spans 11 amino acids. V dropped 6 bases and J dropped 8 bases, with 9 bases sitting between them. Germline V gives CDR1 SGHTS, CDR2 YDEGEE. The CDR3 DNA follows: TGTGCCAGCACCCTGAGGGATGAGCAGTTCTTC. Its translation: CASTLRDEQFF.

This clone was picked up many times. The chain joins TRBV9 to TRBJ1-2; TRBD1 aligns across 7 bases. The V gene end was trimmed by 4 bases and the J gene end by 10 bases; junction bases not matched to a gene: 10. The germline V gene encodes CDR1 SGDLS and CDR2 YYNGEE. The CDR3 has 13 amino acids. The CDR3 coding sequence is TGTGCCAGCAGCCACCCCGGGACAGTTCCCTACACCTTC. This sequence encodes CASSHPGTVPYTF.

There are many counts of this clone. This chain uses TRBV19 with TRBJ2-7; 8 bases are shared with TRBD2. The germline gives CDR1 LNHDA, CDR2 SQIVND (reference sequence). The V and J ends lost 3 bases and 3 bases, in that order; junction bases with no gene match: 10. The length of the CDR3 is 16 residues. The CDR3 spells CASSIAFAGGIYEQYF. In DNA form, the CDR3 reads TGTGCCAGTAGTATTGCGTTCGCGGGAGGTATCTACGAGCAGTACTTC.

This clone was detected a few times. This rearrangement joins TRBV10-3 to TRBJ1-2; TRBD1 aligns across 8 bases. The CDR3 contains 13 residues. J was trimmed by 8 bases and V by 7 bases; bases with no gene match: 9. Germline loops: CDR1 ENHRY, CDR2 SYGVKD. CDR3 sequence: CAITDREGGGYTF. The CDR3 DNA reads as TGTGCCATCACGGACAGGGAAGGTGGCGGCTACACCTTC.

At least ten counts were recorded for this clone. The rearrangement links TRBV5-1 to TRBJ1-1; D unclear. This CDR3 has 13 residues. Germline V gives CDR1 SGHRS, CDR2 YFSETQ. The V end was cut by 0 bases, the J end by 5 bases, with 8 bases between. In nucleotides, the CDR3 is TGCGCCAGCAGCTTGGGGGTCGGGACTGAAGCTTTCTTT. This encodes CASSLGVGTEAFF.

This clone was observed at least ten times. The rearrangement uses TRBV19 and TRBJ2-7, with unresolved D. The CDR3 has 13 amino acids. Germline V gene data show CDR1 as LNHDA and CDR2 as SQIVND (reference sequence). Trimming stripped 9 bases from V and 4 bases from J, with 16 bases between. Here the CDR3 reads CASARPPLYEQYF. CDR3 nucleotides: TGTGCCAGCGCCAGGCCGCCCCTATACGAGCAGTACTTC.

This clone was detected many times. CDR3 sequence (DNA): TGTGCCAGCAGTGAGAGCCCGACAGGGGGGTCACCCCTCCACTTT. Translation: CASSESPTGGSPLHF. The gene calls are TRBV6-4 and TRBJ1-6; 9 bases are shared with TRBD1. Losses at the gene ends were 3 bases for V and 10 bases for J; bases not matched to a gene: 7. The CDR3 length is 15 residues. Germline CDR1 and CDR2: MRHNA and SNTAGT.

This clone appeared a few times. The chain links TRBV30 to TRBJ2-2; D is possibly TRBD1 (5 bases). This CDR3 contains 14 residues. CDR1 and CDR2 from the germline V gene are GTSNPN and SVGIG (reference sequence). V dropped 0 bases and J dropped 5 bases, with 10 bases sitting between them. The CDR3 spells CAWSVGASTGELFF. As DNA, the CDR3 is TGTGCCTGGAGTGTAGGGGCTAGTACCGGGGAGCTGTTTTTT.

This clone was picked up many times. The V call is TRBV7-9, the J call TRBJ2-7, with D possibly being TRBD2 (6 bases). This CDR3 region has 14 residues. Germline-derived CDR1 and CDR2 are SEHNR and FQNEAQ (reference sequence). V was pared by 6 bases and J by 4 bases, with 16 bases between. This CDR3 reads CASSSTGEAYEQYV. In DNA form, the CDR3 reads TGTGCCAGCAGTTCTACTGGGGAGGCTTACGAGCAGTACGTC.

This clone has at least ten counts. The genes are TRBV5-1 and TRBJ2-2; 7 positions match TRBD2. Per germline, CDR1 SGHRS and CDR2 YFSETQ. Trimming at V came to 0 bases and at J to 5 bases, leaving 4 bases not matched to a gene. This CDR3 is built from 15 residues. The CDR3 DNA sequence: TGCGCCAGCAGCTTGGCCCAGGGAGGGACCGGGGAGCTGTTTTTT. Its protein is CASSLAQGGTGELFF.

This clone was observed a handful of times. The V gene is TRBV9, the J gene TRBJ2-1; D may be TRBD2 (6 bases). This CDR3 comprises 16 residues. Germline CDR1 is SGDLS and CDR2 is YYNGEE. V was clipped by 2 bases and J by 6 bases, with 18 bases between them. The CDR3 nucleotides are TGTGCCAGCAGCGTTGATGGGGGGAGCCTCGCCAATGAGCAGTTCTTC. The encoded protein is CASSVDGGSLANEQFF.

In its sample, this clone was seen a few times. CDR3 protein: CASSPPSLAGGLQRTQYF. Here the CDR3 DNA reads TGTGCCAGCAGTCCACCTTCTCTAGCGGGGGGGCTCCAGCGGACCCAGTACTTC. The V call is TRBV27, the J call TRBJ2-5; 12 bases are a match to TRBD2. V shed 5 bases, J shed 7 bases, and the junction held 17 bases outside the gene matches. The germline CDR1 and CDR2 sequences are MNHEY and SMNVEV (reference sequence). The CDR3 consists of 18 residues.

This clone was counted at least ten times. The gene calls are TRBV4-2 and TRBJ1-1; a possible D gene is TRBD1 (5 bases). Trimming pared 1 base from V and 0 bases from J, leaving 15 bases between. CDR3 length: 17 residues. Germline-derived CDR1 and CDR2 are LGHNA and YNFKEQ. CDR3 DNA: TGTGCCAGCAGCCAAGGACTGGAGAAGGGGATGAACACTGAAGCTTTCTTT. Translating gives CASSQGLEKGMNTEAFF.

This clone was picked up many times. DNA for the CDR3: TGCGCCAGCAGCTTGGCGGTGAGGGATACGCAGTATTTT. This gives the protein CASSLAVRDTQYF. V is TRBV5-1 and J is TRBJ2-3, with D unclear. Trimming stripped 0 bases from V and 6 bases from J, with 8 bases between. The CDR3 has 13 amino acids. Germline V CDR1 and CDR2: SGHRS, YFSETQ. The full variable domain, with the rest looked up from reference TRBV5-1 and TRBJ2-3, is KAGVTQTPRYLIKTRGQQVTLSCSPISGHRSVSWYQQTPGQGLQFLFEYFSETQRNKGNFPGRFSGRQFSNSRSEMNVSTLELGDSALYLCASSLAVRDTQYFGPGTRLTVL.

In this sample, this clone turned up many times. The rearrangement joins TRBV29-1 to TRBJ1-1, with 8 nucleotides matching TRBD1. This CDR3 is built from 13 residues. The V gene's germline CDR1 is SQVTM and CDR2 ANQGSEA. With V trimmed by 1 base and J by 11 bases, 9 bases remained unmatched. CDR3 in DNA: TGCAGCGTTGAAGGGACAGGGACGAAAGTTGCTTTCTTT. Its translation is CSVEGTGTKVAFF.

In this sample, this clone turned up a few times. This chain joins TRBV27 and TRBJ2-3, with D maybe TRBD2 (6 bases). The CDR3 sequence is 14 residues long. CDR1 is MNHEY and CDR2 is SMNVEV in the germline V gene (reference sequence). V gave up 3 bases and J gave up 3 bases, with 10 bases separating them. This CDR3 is CASSFTGVTDTQYF. The CDR3 bases are TGTGCCAGCAGTTTTACGGGGGTAACAGATACGCAGTATTTT.

This clone was observed many times. In nucleotides, the CDR3 is TGTGCCAGCACCTCTAGCGGGGGCTCAGATACGCAGTATTTT. Its translation: CASTSSGGSDTQYF. V usage is TRBV7-3 and J usage is TRBJ2-3, with 10 bases lining up with TRBD2. The germline gives CDR1 SGHTA, CDR2 FQGTGA. The junction had 5 bases not matched to a gene; V was cut back by 7 bases and J by 4 bases. The CDR3 sequence is 14 residues long.

At least ten counts were recorded for this clone. V is TRBV11-1 and J is TRBJ2-1; 16 bases agree with TRBD2. Trimming at V came to 5 bases and at J to 7 bases, leaving 8 bases not matched to a gene. The CDR3 is 17 residues long. The germline CDR1 and CDR2 sequences are SGHAT and FQDESV (reference sequence). The CDR3 here is CASSHGTSGRARNEQFF. The CDR3 DNA follows: TGTGCCAGCAGCCACGGGACTAGCGGGAGGGCGAGGAATGAGCAGTTCTTC.

The V gene is TRBV28, the J gene TRBJ2-1; 9 positions agree with TRBD2. CDR3 length: 14 amino acids. The junction had 3 bases not matched to a gene; V was cut back by 2 bases and J by 7 bases. Germline V lookup: CDR1 MDHEN, CDR2 SYDVKM. CDR3 amino acids: CASSLDLAGNEQFF. Written as DNA, the CDR3 is TGTGCCAGCAGTTTAGATCTAGCGGGAAATGAGCAGTTCTTC. Looking up the rest from reference TRBV28 and TRBJ2-1 gives the full variable domain: DVKVTQSSRYLVKRTGEKVFLECVQDMDHENMFWYRQDPGLGLRLIYFSYDVKMKEKGDIPEGYSVSREKKERFSLILESASTNQTSMYLCASSLDLAGNEQFFGPGTRLTVL.